These 28 T cell receptor beta chains came from one sample sequenced in a study of CD8 T cells in Susac syndrome. With random hexamers, reverse transcription was performed on roughly 0.5 to 1 ug of RNA. MiXCR was run by TCRdb on the immunoSEQ multiplex PCR reads, yielding one entry per CDR3 protein. The repertoire holds about 200,000 distinct CDR3 sequences, with over 85% as singletons. The material sequenced was CD4+ T cells from PBMCs. The origin of the receptors is a human donor in good health.

The V and J genes are TRBV3-1 and TRBJ1-1; D is unclear. Trimming left V 1 base short and J 5 bases short, with 11 bases between. In germline, CDR1 is LGHDT, CDR2 YNNKEL (reference sequence). This CDR3 is built from 14 residues. Written as DNA, the CDR3 is TGTGCCAGCAGCCAAGCCCTCGGAAGTACTGAAGCTTTCTTT. Its translation: CASSQALGSTEAFF.

The chain couples TRBV7-2 to TRBJ1-2; D gene ambiguous. V shed 1 base and J shed 7 bases, with 10 bases lying between them. Germline V gives CDR1 SGHTA, CDR2 FQGNSA. The CDR3 length is 13 residues. This CDR3 reads CASSLGNPGGYTF. Here the CDR3 DNA reads TGTGCCAGCAGCTTAGGGAATCCGGGTGGCTACACCTTC.

This chain connects TRBV5-8 to TRBJ2-2, with D possibly matching TRBD1 (5 bases). The CDR3 loop spans 15 amino acids. CDR1 and CDR2 from the germline V gene are SGHTS and YDEGEE. Trimming removed 9 bases from V and 0 bases from J, with 15 bases in between. CDR3 in amino acids: CANRPRQPNTGELFF. Here the CDR3 DNA reads TGTGCCAACCGCCCCAGACAGCCGAACACCGGGGAGCTGTTTTTT.

The rearrangement joins TRBV30 to TRBJ1-2; tentatively, D is TRBD1 (6 bases). V was shortened by 1 base and J by 2 bases, with 14 bases between the two germline ends. The CDR3 is made up of 15 amino acids. Germline CDR1 reads GTSNPN; CDR2 reads SVGIG (reference sequence). The CDR3 nucleotides read TGTGCCTGGAGTGCTTTCGCGGGGGCAAACTATGGCTACACCTTC. Amino acids: CAWSAFAGANYGYTF.

V and J are TRBV29-1 and TRBJ2-1; 8 bases align to TRBD1. The CDR3 runs to 15 residues. Germline-derived CDR1 and CDR2 are SQVTM and ANQGSEA. Unmatched junction bases numbered 14, after V lost 6 bases and J lost 7 bases. In nucleotides, the CDR3 is TGCAGCGTGTCCCGAGGACAGGGATTCTTTAATGAGCAGTTCTTC. This gives the protein CSVSRGQGFFNEQFF.

This chain connects TRBV19 to TRBJ1-2, with D hard to call. Trimming left V 3 bases short and J 4 bases short, with 9 bases between. The CDR3 consists of 13 residues. Germline V CDR1 and CDR2: LNHDA, SQIVND (reference sequence). The CDR3 DNA is TGTGCCAGTAGTATCAGTAAAGTCTATGGCTACACCTTC. It yields the protein CASSISKVYGYTF.

The gene calls are TRBV30 and TRBJ2-7, with 8 bases fitting TRBD1. The ends lost 2 bases at V and 3 bases at J; junction bases unmatched: 9. Germline V gene sequence: CDR1 GTSNPN, CDR2 SVGIG (reference sequence). The CDR3 consists of 15 residues. In nucleotides, the CDR3 is TGTGCCTGGAGTATGGTCGGACAGGGAATCTACGAGCAGTACGTC. It encodes CAWSMVGQGIYEQYV.

This chain joins TRBV5-1 and TRBJ1-2; tentatively, D is TRBD1 (5 bases). Germline V gives CDR1 SGHRS, CDR2 YFSETQ. The V gene lost 2 bases and the J gene lost 4 bases, with 15 bases spanning the gap. CDR3 length: 15 residues. The CDR3 is CASSFEVGASYGYTF. In DNA form, the CDR3 reads TGCGCCAGCAGCTTTGAAGTCGGGGCTTCCTATGGCTACACCTTC.

The genes are TRBV18 and TRBJ2-4; D might be TRBD1 or TRBD2, each matching 5 bases. This CDR3 contains 16 residues. Germline assignment: CDR1 KGHSH and CDR2 LQKENI. The V end was cut by 1 base, the J end by 6 bases, with 16 bases between. The CDR3 loop reads CASSPLAPQRGNIQYF. The CDR3 bases are TGTGCCAGCTCACCACTGGCTCCTCAGAGGGGAAACATTCAGTACTTC.

This chain uses TRBV4-3 with TRBJ1-2, with D unresolved. There are 14 residues in the CDR3. V was trimmed by 4 bases and J by 6 bases, leaving 15 bases between them. The germline V gene encodes CDR1 LGHNA and CDR2 YSLEER. The CDR3 protein is CASSPGPQGDGYTF. The CDR3 DNA is TGCGCCAGCAGCCCCGGGCCCCAAGGCGATGGCTACACCTTC.

J is TRBJ2-6 and V is TRBV29-1; no definite D call. The CDR3 covers 14 residues. Germline loops: CDR1 SQVTM, CDR2 ANQGSEA. Between the trimmed V and J ends, which lost 5 bases and 0 bases, there was a span of 8 bases. CDR3 sequence: CSVKLNSGANVLTF. CDR3 coding DNA: TGCAGCGTTAAACTGAACTCTGGGGCCAACGTCCTGACTTTC.

CDR3 sequence reads: CASTQSGVRAPLHF. CDR3 coding DNA: TGTGCCAGCACCCAAAGTGGTGTCCGGGCACCCCTCCACTTT. The rearrangement uses TRBV7-8 and TRBJ1-6; D call uncertain. The V and J ends lost 7 bases and 11 bases respectively, with 18 bases between them. CDR3 length: 14 residues. Germline V lookup: CDR1 SGHVS, CDR2 FQNEAQ.

The chain links TRBV19 to TRBJ2-1; D is possibly TRBD1 (6 bases). The CDR3 runs 13 residues. Germline V lookup: CDR1 LNHDA, CDR2 SQIVND (reference sequence). Trimming left V 4 bases short and J 9 bases short, with 13 bases between. This chain's CDR3 is CASSTRTESEQFF. The CDR3 bases are TGTGCCAGTAGTACCAGGACAGAAAGTGAGCAGTTCTTC.

The genes are TRBV5-1 and TRBJ2-1; no definite D call. The CDR3 covers 11 residues. Trimming pared 5 bases from V and 15 bases from J, leaving 15 bases between. Germline-derived CDR1 and CDR2 are SGHRS and YFSETQ. The CDR3 protein is CASRGEDFPFF. CDR3 nucleotides: TGCGCCAGCAGGGGTGAAGACTTTCCGTTCTTC.

As DNA, the CDR3 is TGTGCCAGCAGTGTCGACGGCCAGATGGGTACGCAGTATTTT. It is translated as CASSVDGQMGTQYF. The J gene is TRBJ2-3, the V gene TRBV2, with no clear D. Germline CDR1 SNHLY, CDR2 FYNNEI. The CDR3 is 14 residues long. Trimming left V 4 bases short and J 8 bases short, with 16 bases between.

V is TRBV20-1 and J is TRBJ2-1, with D maybe TRBD1 (6 bases). Germline V gene lookup returns CDR1 DFQATT and CDR2 SNEGSKA (reference sequence). This CDR3 comprises 12 residues. V was clipped by 2 bases and J by 10 bases, with 12 bases between them. The CDR3 bases are TGCAGTGCTAGAACGACAGGTGGGGAGCAGTTCTTC. It translates to CSARTTGGEQFF.

The V gene is TRBV19, the J gene TRBJ1-5; 7 nucleotides agree with TRBD1. Looked up from germline, CDR1 is LNHDA and CDR2 is SQIVND (reference sequence). V was pared by 7 bases and J by 2 bases, with 8 bases of the junction left unmatched. This CDR3 contains 15 residues. The CDR3 reads CASNLTGRGNQPQHF. The CDR3 DNA reads as TGTGCCAGTAATCTGACAGGGCGAGGCAATCAGCCCCAGCATTTT.

The chain recombines TRBV30 with TRBJ2-5; perhaps TRBD2 as D (5 bases). The CDR3 length is 15 residues. CDR1 is GTSNPN, CDR2 SVGIG, per germline (reference sequence). The V end lost 2 bases, the J end lost 1 base, and 14 bases lay between the germline ends. CDR3 amino acids: CAWSPQSGFQETQYF. The CDR3 DNA reads TGTGCCTGGAGTCCCCAGTCGGGGTTCCAAGAGACCCAGTACTTC.

This chain connects TRBV28 to TRBJ2-7, with 7 nucleotides matching TRBD1. Germline assignment: CDR1 MDHEN and CDR2 SYDVKM. CDR3 length: 14 residues. V gave up 7 bases and J gave up 0 bases; unmatched junction bases: 6. CDR3 residues: CASTRQGPSYEQYV. As DNA, the CDR3 is TGTGCCAGCACGAGACAGGGTCCCTCCTACGAGCAGTACGTC.

The CDR3 sequence is CASSRILGTDTQYF. The CDR3 region has the DNA TGCGCCAGCAGCCGCATACTGGGCACAGATACGCAGTATTTT. The chain has TRBV4-1 and TRBJ2-3; D is undetermined. Trimming pared 4 bases from V and 1 base from J, leaving 9 bases between. This CDR3 has 14 amino acids. In germline, CDR1 is MGHRA, CDR2 YSYEKL.

In this sample, this clonotype turned up once. This chain links TRBV20-1 with TRBJ2-3, with unresolved D. There are 12 residues in the CDR3. Looked up from germline, CDR1 is DFQATT and CDR2 is SNEGSKA (reference sequence). The V and J ends lost 1 base and 7 bases respectively, with 9 bases between them. The CDR3 is CSARAPANTQYF. Here the CDR3 DNA reads TGCAGTGCTAGAGCGCCTGCGAATACGCAGTATTTT.

The gene calls are TRBV5-1 and TRBJ2-1; TRBD2 agrees at 9 bases. The V gene end was trimmed by 4 bases and the J gene end by 5 bases; junction bases not matched to a gene: 10. The CDR3 has 16 residues. Germline V gene lookup returns CDR1 SGHRS and CDR2 YFSETQ. The CDR3 here is CASSPDISGGNNEQFF. The CDR3 DNA follows: TGCGCCAGCAGCCCCGATATCAGCGGGGGGAACAATGAGCAGTTCTTC.

The gene calls are TRBV6-5 and TRBJ2-7, with D possibly being TRBD2 (6 bases). The V end lost 6 bases, the J end lost 3 bases, and 12 bases lay between the germline ends. Germline CDR1 is MNHEY and CDR2 is SVGAGI. The CDR3 spans 13 residues. The CDR3 protein is CASSPVGGYEQYV. As DNA, the CDR3 is TGTGCCAGCAGCCCCGTCGGGGGCTACGAGCAGTACGTC.

The chain's CDR3 is CASSRYSEQYV. As DNA, the CDR3 is TGCGCCAGCAGTCGGTACAGCGAGCAGTACGTC. This chain connects TRBV23-1 to TRBJ2-7, with D hard to call. TRBV23-1 is treated as an ORF (open reading frame) with a function not yet certain. Trimming took off 4 bases at V and 6 bases at J, with 7 bases between the two ends. The CDR3 is 11 residues long.

The rearrangement uses TRBV28 and TRBJ1-2, with 7 bases that match TRBD1. CDR3 size: 14 residues. From germline, CDR1 is MDHEN and CDR2 SYDVKM. J was trimmed by 8 bases and V by 0 bases; bases with no gene match: 6. CDR3 protein: CASSLWKGAQGYTF. As DNA, the CDR3 is TGTGCCAGCAGTTTATGGAAGGGGGCGCAAGGCTACACCTTC.

The V call is TRBV4-2, the J call TRBJ2-3; the D is unclear. Per germline, CDR1 LGHNA and CDR2 YNFKEQ. V lost 4 bases and J 1 base, leaving 15 bases between the germline ends. The CDR3 spans 16 residues. The CDR3 DNA reads TGTGCCAGCAGCCTCACAGCTCCGACTGGCACAGATACGCAGTATTTT. Residues: CASSLTAPTGTDTQYF.

The chain is built from TRBV29-1 and TRBJ1-4; D unresolved. From germline, CDR1 is SQVTM and CDR2 ANQGSEA. This CDR3 region has 12 residues. Trimming took 7 bases from V and 7 from J, leaving 13 bases between them. CDR3 nucleotide sequence: TGCAGCGCCGACGAGGGAGGTGAAAAACTGTTTTTT. It specifies CSADEGGEKLFF.

The genes are TRBV29-1 and TRBJ1-5; D not certain. CDR3 length: 10 residues. V gave up 8 bases and J gave up 6 bases, with 8 bases separating them. Per the germline V gene, CDR1 is SQVTM and CDR2 is ANQGSEA. The CDR3 is CSSEGQPQHF. The DNA for the CDR3 is TGCAGCTCTGAAGGTCAGCCCCAGCATTTT.